This T cell receptor beta chain was recovered during a study of CD8+CD57+ T cells in acquired aplastic anemia (dated by TCRdb to 2016 to 2019). Looking at the study overall: On average, sorted CD4+ and CD8+ cells yielded around 3.5 ug of extracted DNA, with a range of about 0.18 to 30 ug. CD8+CD57+ expansion was defined as frequency above the mean frequency observed in healthy subjects.

This clonotype was observed many times. Its antigen is not yet known. No base quality information exists; no much larger clone differs at one position. Study-wide findings and limitations: Between patients and healthy controls, no significant difference in CD8+ Simpson's diversity was found (P=0.060). Approximately 31 CD8+ CDR3 sequences were found in both patients and controls but appeared to be highly expressed in patients and within the immunodominant clones of the patients.

Profiling of TCR beta VDJ combinations and CDR3 sequences used genomic DNA as the template. TCR repertoire sequencing was run on an Illumina HiSeq 2000. Regarding the original processing steps: Repertoire assessment relied on Simpson's diversity index, CDR3 size and DJ length profiles, and TRBV/TRBJ rearrangement plots. Whichever DNA sequence was most abundant in the deep sequencing data was defined as the immunodominant clone. CDR3 amino acid sequences were checked for sharing across subjects and were also compared against the VDJdb database and published repertoires. TCRdb passed the public sequencing reads through fastp at Q25 and MiXCR, retaining productive beta sequences. Rows with one shared CDR3 protein collapse into an entry with the most common genes and DNA. What appears here as the V and J calls and clone size reflects TCRdb's work, not the paper's. The sample table holds around 250,000 distinct CDR3 sequences, of which approximately 79% were seen once. The top ten clones comprise approximately 40% of the sample.

The germline V gene yields KGHDR for CDR1 and SFDVKD for CDR2. Trimming removed 7 bases from V and 0 bases from J; the gene matches leave 8 bases unexplained. Counted from cysteine to valine, this CDR3 has 16 amino acids. Solely the CDR3 DNA is kept, with 48 bases framed from the first base. Flow cytometry had shown CD8+CD57+ cell expansion in the patients selected for sequencing. Severe acquired aplastic anemia was diagnosed in all patients according to International Study of Aplastic Anemia and Agranulocytosis and Camitta criteria. No therapy had been received by the patients at the time of blood sampling. In the study, sorted CD4+ and CD8+ blood T cells from patients with severe aplastic anemia and from healthy subjects underwent deep sequencing of TCR repertoires. Patients were enrolled under clinicaltrials.gov protocols 00001620, 01623167, 00001397, 00071045, 00081523 and 00961064 in the USA. Ficoll-Paque density gradient centrifugation was used to isolate peripheral blood mononuclear cells. CD4+ and CD8+ T cells were sorted by FACS or magnetic beads before DNA extraction.

This receptor was taken from a human donor with aplastic anemia. The sample consisted of sorted CD4+, CD8+, or CD8+CD57+ T cells (not recorded which) from PBMCs. In this chain, TRBV24-1 is recombined with TRBJ2-7; 10 central bases correspond to TRBD1. The CDR3 region has the sequence CATRNTGQGCSYEQYV. At the DNA level, the sequence is TGTGCCACCAGAAACACGGGACAGGGGTGCTCCTACGAGCAGTACGTC.